The 14 T cell receptor beta chains reported below all come from one sample, sequenced in a study of blood T cells in healthy people across ages. Primed by a sample-barcoded 5' primer and a J-beta primer mix, a second PCR proceeded for about 6 to 11 cycles. TCRdb re-analysed the 5' RACE reads in MiXCR, keeping a single row per CDR3 protein. The table has more than 450,000 distinct CDR3 sequences, about a quarter seen once; the top ten hold approximately 3.6%. The same specimen was also included in a second study, on T cells of mothers and their children.

Sequenced sample: blood. All receptors come from a boy younger than 10 in good health.

There are a few counts of this clonotype. V and J are TRBV19 and TRBJ2-1, with TRBD2 identical over 7 bases. Germline assignment: CDR1 LNHDA and CDR2 SQIVND (reference sequence). The V and J ends lost 10 bases and 6 bases, in that order; junction bases with no gene match: 12. There are 14 residues in the CDR3. CDR3 amino acids: CATTFAGVGNEQFF. Written as DNA, the CDR3 is TGTGCCACAACTTTCGCGGGGGTGGGCAATGAGCAGTTCTTC.

The chain has TRBV7-9 and TRBJ2-1, with a weak D call TRBD1 (5 bases). Trimming pared 3 bases from V and 4 bases from J, leaving 13 bases between. CDR3 length: 15 residues. CDR1 is SEHNR, CDR2 FQNEAQ, per germline (reference sequence). CDR3 protein: CASSFVSQVYNEQFF. The CDR3 bases are TGTGCCAGCAGCTTTGTGTCACAGGTTTACAATGAGCAGTTCTTC.

The chain uses TRBV5-6 and TRBJ2-1, with TRBD1 as a possible D gene (6 bases). The CDR3 length is 15 residues. Germline V CDR1 and CDR2: SGHDT, YYEEEE. V was pared by 3 bases and J by 4 bases, with 14 bases between. The CDR3 loop is CASSSTGTTYNEQFF. The DNA for the CDR3 is TGTGCCAGCAGCTCAACCGGGACAACTTACAATGAGCAGTTCTTC. The full variable domain, completed using reference TRBV5-6 and TRBJ2-1, is DAGVTQSPTHLIKTRGQQVTLRCSPKSGHDTVSWYQQALGQGPQFIFQYYEEEERQRGNFPDRFSGHQFPNYSSELNVNALLLGDSALYLCASSSTGTTYNEQFFGPGTRLTVL.

A few counts support this clonotype. The V and J genes are TRBV6-5 and TRBJ2-5; TRBD2 is a possible D gene (5 bases). TRBJ2-7 matches the DNA end more closely, so the J call is doubtful. Germline V gene lookup returns CDR1 MNHEY and CDR2 SVGAGI. This CDR3 has 16 residues. The DNA of the CDR3 is TGTGCCAGCAGTTACTCCAGAGCGGTACCTCCCTACGAGCAGTACTTC. Encoded protein: CASSYSRAVPPYEQYF.

The table lists this clonotype with many counts. The rearrangement links TRBV3-1 to TRBJ2-2, with TRBD2 identical over 9 bases. The CDR3 has 15 amino acids. CDR1 LGHDT and CDR2 YNNKEL come from the germline V gene (reference sequence). Losses at the gene ends were 4 bases for V and 1 base for J; bases not matched to a gene: 1. The CDR3 sequence is CASSLTSGNTGELFF. The CDR3 DNA reads as TGTGCCAGCAGCCTGACTAGCGGGAACACCGGGGAGCTGTTTTTT.

Of note for this clonotype: No DNA is shown, since the ends of the CDR3 on it are uncertain; the CDR3 is the one TCRdb lists. J is TRBJ2-1 and V is TRBV3-1; the D call TRBD1 from the table was never checked on the DNA. Inclusive of both ends, the CDR3 amounts to 17 amino acids. The V gene's germline CDR1 is LGHDT and CDR2 YNNKEL (reference sequence). CDR3 residues: CASSAYFGPRWGNEQFF.

This clonotype was picked up a small number of times. This chain joins TRBV10-2 and TRBJ2-1; TRBD2 agrees at 8 bases. The J call may not be correct, given that the DNA end is closer to TRBJ2-5. CDR3 length: 14 amino acids. The germline CDR1 and CDR2 sequences are WSHSY and SAAADI. CDR3 coding DNA: TGCGCCAGCTATGAAGCGGGGGTCGGGGAGACCCAGTACTTC. Its translation is CASYEAGVGETQYF.

This clonotype was detected many times. V gene TRBV7-2 combines with J gene TRBJ2-5, with TRBD2 matching 16 bases. The germline V gene encodes CDR1 SGHTA and CDR2 FQGNSA. Trimming at V came to 4 bases and at J to 5 bases, leaving 22 bases not matched to a gene. The CDR3 runs 22 residues. The CDR3 region has the DNA TGTGCCAGCAGCTCCTACCAATCCGGGACTAGCGGGAGGGCCGGTCGGATGGAGACCCAGTACTTC. Translating it yields CASSSYQSGTSGRAGRMETQYF.

This rearrangement joins TRBV3-1 to TRBJ2-5; no clear D gene. V was shortened by 3 bases and J by 1 base, with 9 bases between the two germline ends. The CDR3 totals 14 residues. The germline gives CDR1 LGHDT, CDR2 YNNKEL (reference sequence). The CDR3 bases are TGTGCCAGCAGCCACTCTACTATCCAAGAGACCCAGTACTTC. Translation gives CASSHSTIQETQYF.

This clonotype appeared a few times. This chain connects TRBV20-1 to TRBJ1-6; 7 positions agree with TRBD1. The V segment lost 2 bases and the J segment 6 bases; nucleotides outside the gene matches: 4. Germline V gene sequence: CDR1 DFQATT, CDR2 SNEGSKA (reference sequence). There are 14 residues in the CDR3. CDR3 loop: CSARNRGFNSPLHF. CDR3 nucleotide sequence: TGCAGTGCTAGAAACAGGGGATTTAATTCACCCCTCCACTTT.

This clonotype was seen once. The chain joins TRBV28 to TRBJ2-7; D is undetermined. The CDR3 spans 12 residues. Germline loops: CDR1 MDHEN, CDR2 SYDVKM. V was trimmed by 5 bases and J by 2 bases, leaving 7 bases between them. CDR3 sequence (DNA): TGTGCCAGCAGTCCGGAAACCTACGAGCAGTACTTC. This codes for CASSPETYEQYF.

This rearrangement joins TRBV7-2 to TRBJ2-7; D ambiguous. CDR1 is SGHTA, CDR2 FQGNSA, per germline. This CDR3 region has 14 residues. Trimming shortened V by 1 base and J by 1 base, and 8 bases separated the two germline ends. CDR3 sequence reads: CASSLVPRSYEQYF. The CDR3 region has the DNA TGTGCCAGCAGCTTAGTGCCCAGATCCTACGAGCAGTACTTC.

As regards this clonotype: A junction boundary mismatches the germline segment, possibly from a read error. The chain has TRBV5-5 and TRBJ1-1; D unresolved. The CDR3 extends over 16 amino acids. CDR1 is SGHKS, CDR2 YYEKEE, per germline (reference sequence). The CDR3 DNA is TGCGCCAGCAGGAGTTCCTCAGGACCTTGGAGCACTGAAGCTTTCTTT. It is translated as CASRSSSGPWSTEAFF.

DNA of the CDR3: TGCGCCAGCAGCTTGGCAGGGCCGCTAACTTTTTCTGGGGCCAACGTCCTGACTTTC. Translated, it gives CASSLAGPLTFSGANVLTF. The chain has TRBV5-1 and TRBJ2-6, with a tentative D call TRBD1 (5 bases). The CDR3 is 19 amino acids. Germline values: CDR1 SGHRS, CDR2 YFSETQ. The V gene lost 0 bases and the J gene lost 1 base, with 17 bases spanning the gap.